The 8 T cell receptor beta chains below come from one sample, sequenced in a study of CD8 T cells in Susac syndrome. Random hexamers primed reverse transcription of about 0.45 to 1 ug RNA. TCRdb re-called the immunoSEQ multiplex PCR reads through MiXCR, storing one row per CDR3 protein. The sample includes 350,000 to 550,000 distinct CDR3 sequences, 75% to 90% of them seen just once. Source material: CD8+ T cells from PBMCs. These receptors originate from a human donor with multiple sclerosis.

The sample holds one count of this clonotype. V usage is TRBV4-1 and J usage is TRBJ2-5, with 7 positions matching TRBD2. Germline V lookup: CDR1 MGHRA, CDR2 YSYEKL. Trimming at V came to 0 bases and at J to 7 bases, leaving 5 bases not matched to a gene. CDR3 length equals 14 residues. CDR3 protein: CASSQDAGVGTQYF. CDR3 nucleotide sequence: TGCGCCAGCAGCCAAGACGCGGGAGTCGGGACCCAGTACTTC.

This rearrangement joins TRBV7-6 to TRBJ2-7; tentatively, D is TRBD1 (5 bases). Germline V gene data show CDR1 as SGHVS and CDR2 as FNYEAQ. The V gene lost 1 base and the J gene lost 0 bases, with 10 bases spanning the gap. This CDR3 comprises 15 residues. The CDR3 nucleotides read TGTGCCAGCAGCTTAGGTGCCAGGGCCTCCTACGAGCAGTACTTC. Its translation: CASSLGARASYEQYF.

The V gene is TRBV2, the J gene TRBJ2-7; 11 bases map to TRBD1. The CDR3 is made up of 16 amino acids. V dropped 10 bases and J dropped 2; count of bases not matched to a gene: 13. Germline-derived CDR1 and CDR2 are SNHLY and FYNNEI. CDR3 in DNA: TGTGCCAATCAGCGGGGTCGGGGACAGGGGGCCTACGAGCAGTACTTC. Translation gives CANQRGRGQGAYEQYF.

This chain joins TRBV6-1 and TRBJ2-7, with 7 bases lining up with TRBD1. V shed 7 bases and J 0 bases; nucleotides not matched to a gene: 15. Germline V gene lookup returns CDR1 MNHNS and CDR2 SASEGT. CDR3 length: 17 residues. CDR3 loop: CASNPLLTGRISYEQYF. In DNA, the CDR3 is TGTGCCAGCAACCCACTTCTGACAGGGCGGATCTCCTACGAGCAGTACTTC.

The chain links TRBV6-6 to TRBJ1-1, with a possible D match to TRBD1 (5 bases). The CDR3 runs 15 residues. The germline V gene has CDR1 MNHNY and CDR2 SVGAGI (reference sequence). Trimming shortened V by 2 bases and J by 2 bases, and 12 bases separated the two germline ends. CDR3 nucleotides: TGTGCCAGCAGTTACAGCCAGGGACCCAACACTGAAGCTTTCTTT. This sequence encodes CASSYSQGPNTEAFF.

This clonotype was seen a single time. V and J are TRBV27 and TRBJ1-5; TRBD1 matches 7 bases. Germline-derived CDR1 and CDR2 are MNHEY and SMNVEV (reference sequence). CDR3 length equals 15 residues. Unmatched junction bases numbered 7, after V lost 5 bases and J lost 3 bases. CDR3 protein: CASSPSTGINQPQHF. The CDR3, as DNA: TGTGCCAGCAGTCCCTCGACAGGGATCAATCAGCCCCAGCATTTT.

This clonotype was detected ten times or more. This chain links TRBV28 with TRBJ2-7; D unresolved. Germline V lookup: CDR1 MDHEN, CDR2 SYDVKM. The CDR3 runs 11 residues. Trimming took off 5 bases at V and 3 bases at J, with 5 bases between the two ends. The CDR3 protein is CASSPNYEQYF. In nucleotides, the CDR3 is TGTGCCAGCAGTCCGAACTACGAGCAGTACTTC.

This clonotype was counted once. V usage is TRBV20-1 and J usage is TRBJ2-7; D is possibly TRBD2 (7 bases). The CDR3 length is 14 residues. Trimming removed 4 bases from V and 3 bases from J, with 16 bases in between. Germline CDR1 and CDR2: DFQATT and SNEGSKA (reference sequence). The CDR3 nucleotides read TGCAGTGCTAATGTGCGGGGGCCGGACTACGAGCAGTACTTC. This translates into CSANVRGPDYEQYF.